The 13 T cell receptor beta chains below come from one sample, sequenced in a study of CD8+ T cells in alopecia areata. Reverse transcription of extracted RNA yielded cDNA, which provided the sequencing template. Produced via immunoSEQ multiplex PCR; TCRdb's table is partial and in-frame only. The table records 7,000 to 9,500 clones, around three fifths of them present only once. Specimens obtained from alopecia areata patients comprised lesional scalp punch biopsies and peripheral blood. The sample consisted of skin, taken at week 0. These TCRs come from a human donor with alopecia areata.

The V and J genes are TRBV4-1 and TRBJ2-1; 7 bases map to TRBD2. J was trimmed by 2 bases and V by 1 base; bases with no gene match: 2. Germline V gene lookup returns CDR1 MGHRA and CDR2 YSYEKL. The CDR3 is 15 residues long. The CDR3 sequence: CASSQGLAPYNEQFF. The CDR3 DNA is TGCGCCAGCAGCCAAGGACTAGCCCCCTACAATGAGCAGTTCTTC.

This rearrangement joins TRBV5-4 to TRBJ2-2; unclear D gene. This CDR3 comprises 15 residues. Trimming pared 0 bases from V and 1 base from J, leaving 7 bases between. The germline gives CDR1 SGHNT, CDR2 YYREEE (reference sequence). The CDR3 region is CASSLGGKNTGELFF. The DNA for the CDR3 is TGTGCCAGCAGCTTGGGTGGGAAGAACACCGGGGAGCTGTTTTTT.

The V and J genes are TRBV11-2 and TRBJ1-1, with D unclear. The CDR3 totals 13 residues. Germline lookup yields CDR1 SGHAT and CDR2 FQNNGV. Trimming left V 5 bases short and J 1 base short, with 8 bases between. The CDR3 sequence is CASSIYRNTEAFF. CDR3 DNA sequence: TGTGCCAGCAGCATCTACAGGAACACTGAAGCTTTCTTT.

This clone was seen only a few times. The V call is TRBV5-1, the J call TRBJ2-7; 9 nucleotides align to TRBD2. Germline-derived CDR1 and CDR2 are SGHRS and YFSETQ. There are 14 residues in the CDR3. The J segment lost 2 bases and the V segment lost 7 bases, leaving 7 bases of the junction unmatched. CDR3 sequence reads: CASGRLADTYEQYF. CDR3 in DNA: TGCGCCAGCGGGAGACTAGCGGATACCTACGAGCAGTACTTC. The whole variable domain, filled in from reference TRBV5-1 and TRBJ2-7, reads KAGVTQTPRYLIKTRGQQVTLSCSPISGHRSVSWYQQTPGQGLQFLFEYFSETQRNKGNFPGRFSGRQFSNSRSEMNVSTLELGDSALYLCASGRLADTYEQYFGPGTRLTVT.

This rearrangement joins TRBV4-2 to TRBJ2-7, with 8 bases that match TRBD2. The CDR3 has 15 residues. V lost 4 bases and J lost 4; bases outside the gene matches: 9. Germline V gene data show CDR1 as LGHNA and CDR2 as YNFKEQ. For the CDR3, the DNA is TGTGCCAGCAGCCCCACGGGCGAGCGGGAGTACGAGCAGTACTTC. This translates into CASSPTGEREYEQYF.

This chain joins TRBV4-2 and TRBJ2-7; TRBD2 matches at 8 bases. V gave up 6 bases and J gave up 5 bases; unmatched junction bases: 9. The CDR3 extends over 14 amino acids. Germline CDR1 reads LGHNA; CDR2 reads YNFKEQ. The CDR3 reads CASRGGLGFDEQYF. In DNA, the CDR3 is TGTGCCAGCAGAGGGGGACTAGGTTTCGACGAGCAGTACTTC.

This chain connects TRBV10-2 to TRBJ2-3; 12 bases map to TRBD2. The CDR3 extends over 16 amino acids. V shed 7 bases and J 6 bases; nucleotides not matched to a gene: 11. The germline gives CDR1 WSHSY, CDR2 SAAADI. CDR3 amino acids: CASTDTASGRADTQYF. DNA for the CDR3: TGCGCCAGCACCGACACCGCTAGCGGGAGGGCGGATACGCAGTATTTT.

The chain recombines TRBV7-3 with TRBJ2-3; 9 bases align to TRBD2. The CDR3 covers 15 residues. Germline V gives CDR1 SGHTA, CDR2 FQGTGA. J gave up 4 bases and V 4 bases, and 6 bases lay outside the gene matches. The CDR3 nucleotides are TGTGCCAGCAGCTCTAGCGGGACCCCTCCAGATACGCAGTATTTT. Its translation is CASSSSGTPPDTQYF.

The rearrangement joins TRBV4-1 to TRBJ2-1; D unresolved. Germline lookup yields CDR1 MGHRA and CDR2 YSYEKL. V was shortened by 0 bases and J by 0 bases, with 6 bases between the two germline ends. The CDR3 runs to 15 residues. The CDR3 DNA follows: TGCGCCAGCAGCCAAGAACCCAGCTCCTACAATGAGCAGTTCTTC. Amino acids: CASSQEPSSYNEQFF.

This rearrangement joins TRBV19 to TRBJ2-1; 14 bases are a match to TRBD2. CDR3 length: 13 residues. V lost 8 bases, J lost 8 bases, and 2 bases stayed unmatched. Germline CDR1 LNHDA, CDR2 SQIVND (reference sequence). DNA for the CDR3: TGTGCCAGTTGGGGACTAGCGGGAGATGAGCAGTTCTTC. Translation gives CASWGLAGDEQFF.

Turning to this clone: An end of the junction does not agree with germline; a read error may underlie this. The chain joins TRBV10-3 to TRBJ1-3; no clear D gene. The CDR3 is made up of 14 amino acids. Germline V lookup: CDR1 ENHRY, CDR2 SYGVKD. CDR3 sequence: CVISADSVGNTIYF. Here the CDR3 DNA reads TGTGTCATCAGTGCTGACTCCGTGGGAAACACCATATATTTT.

The chain joins TRBV27 to TRBJ1-1; 7 bases map to TRBD1. Germline V gene sequence: CDR1 MNHEY, CDR2 SMNVEV (reference sequence). The CDR3 runs to 15 residues. Trimming at V came to 5 bases and at J to 4 bases, leaving 10 bases not matched to a gene. CDR3: CASSETGRWFTEAFF. For the CDR3, the DNA is TGTGCCAGCAGTGAGACAGGGAGGTGGTTCACTGAAGCTTTCTTT.

This chain links TRBV6-4 with TRBJ2-1; D gene unclear. The CDR3 extends over 13 amino acids. Trimming cost V 1 base and J 2 bases, with 3 bases left between them. CDR1 MRHNA and CDR2 SNTAGT come from the germline V gene. For the CDR3, the DNA is TGTGCCAGCAGTGACTATCCCTACAATGAGCAGTTCTTC. This sequence encodes CASSDYPYNEQFF.